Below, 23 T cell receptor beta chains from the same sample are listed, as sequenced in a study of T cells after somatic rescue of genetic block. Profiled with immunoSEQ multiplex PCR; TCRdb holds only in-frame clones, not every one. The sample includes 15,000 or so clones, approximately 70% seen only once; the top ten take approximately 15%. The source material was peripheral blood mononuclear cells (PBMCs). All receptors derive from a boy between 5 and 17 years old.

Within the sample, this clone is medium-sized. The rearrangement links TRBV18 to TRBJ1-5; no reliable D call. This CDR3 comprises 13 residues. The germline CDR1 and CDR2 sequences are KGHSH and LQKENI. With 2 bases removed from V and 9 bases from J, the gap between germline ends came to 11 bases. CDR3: CASSPGSLGPQHF. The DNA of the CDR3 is TGTGCCAGCTCACCAGGGAGCCTCGGGCCCCAGCATTTT.

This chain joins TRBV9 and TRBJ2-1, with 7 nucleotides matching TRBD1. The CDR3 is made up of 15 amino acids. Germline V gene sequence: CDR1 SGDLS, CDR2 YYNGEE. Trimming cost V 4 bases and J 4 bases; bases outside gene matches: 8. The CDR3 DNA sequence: TGTGCCAGCAGCCCTCCCGGGACAGCATACAATGAGCAGTTCTTC. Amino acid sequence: CASSPPGTAYNEQFF.

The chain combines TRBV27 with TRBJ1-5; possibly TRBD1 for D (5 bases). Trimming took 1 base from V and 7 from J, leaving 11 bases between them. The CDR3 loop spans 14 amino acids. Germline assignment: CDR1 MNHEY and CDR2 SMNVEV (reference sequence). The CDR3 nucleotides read TGTGCCAGCAGTTTATGGGGGGGAGGACAGCCCCAGCATTTT. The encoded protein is CASSLWGGGQPQHF.

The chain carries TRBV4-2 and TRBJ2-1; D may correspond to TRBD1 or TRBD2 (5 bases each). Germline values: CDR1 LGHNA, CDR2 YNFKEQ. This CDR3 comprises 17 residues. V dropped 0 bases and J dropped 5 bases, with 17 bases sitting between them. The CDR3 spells CASSQEWGRNDHNEQFF. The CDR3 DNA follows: TGTGCCAGCAGCCAAGAATGGGGACGGAACGATCACAATGAGCAGTTCTTC.

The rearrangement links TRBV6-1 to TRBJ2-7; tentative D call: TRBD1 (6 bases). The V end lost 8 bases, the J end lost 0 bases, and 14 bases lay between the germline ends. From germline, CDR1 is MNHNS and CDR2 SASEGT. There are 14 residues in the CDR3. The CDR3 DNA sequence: TGTGCCAGCCGAAACCGGGACACCTCCTACGAGCAGTACTTC. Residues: CASRNRDTSYEQYF.

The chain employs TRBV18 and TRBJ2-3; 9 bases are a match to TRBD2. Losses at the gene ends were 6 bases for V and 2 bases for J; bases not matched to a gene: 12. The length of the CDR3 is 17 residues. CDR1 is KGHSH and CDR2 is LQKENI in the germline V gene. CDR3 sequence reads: CASSSAALAGSTDTQYF. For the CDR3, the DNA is TGTGCCAGCTCCTCGGCCGCACTAGCGGGTTCCACAGATACGCAGTATTTT.

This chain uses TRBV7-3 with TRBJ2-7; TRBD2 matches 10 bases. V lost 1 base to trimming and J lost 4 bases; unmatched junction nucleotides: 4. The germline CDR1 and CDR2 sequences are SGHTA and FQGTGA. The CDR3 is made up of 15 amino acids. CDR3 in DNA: TGTGCCAGCAGCTTAAAGACTAGCGGGCCGTACGAGCAGTACTTC. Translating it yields CASSLKTSGPYEQYF.

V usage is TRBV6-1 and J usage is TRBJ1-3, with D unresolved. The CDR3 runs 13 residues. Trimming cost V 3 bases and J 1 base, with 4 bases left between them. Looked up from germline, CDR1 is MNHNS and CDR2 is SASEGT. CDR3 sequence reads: CASSDRSGNTIYF. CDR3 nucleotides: TGTGCCAGCAGTGACAGGTCTGGAAACACCATATATTTT.

The CDR3 loop reads CASSPGAGGHQETQYF. In DNA, the CDR3 is TGTGCCAGCAGCCCGGGTGCGGGGGGCCATCAAGAGACCCAGTACTTC. This chain connects TRBV5-4 to TRBJ2-5, with 8 bases lining up with TRBD2. Unmatched junction bases numbered 10, after V lost 4 bases and J lost 2 bases. CDR1 is SGHNT and CDR2 is YYREEE in the germline V gene (reference sequence). CDR3 length equals 16 residues.

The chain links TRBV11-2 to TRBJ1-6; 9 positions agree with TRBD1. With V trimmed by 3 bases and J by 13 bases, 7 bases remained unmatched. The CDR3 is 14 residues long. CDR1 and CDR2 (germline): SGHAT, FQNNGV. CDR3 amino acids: CASSFGTGNFPLHF. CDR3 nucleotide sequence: TGTGCCAGCAGCTTTGGGACAGGGAATTTCCCCCTCCACTTT.

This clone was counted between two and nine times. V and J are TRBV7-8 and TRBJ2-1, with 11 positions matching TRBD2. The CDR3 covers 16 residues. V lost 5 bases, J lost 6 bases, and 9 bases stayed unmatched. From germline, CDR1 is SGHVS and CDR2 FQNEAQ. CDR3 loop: CASSPGTSGPRNEQFF. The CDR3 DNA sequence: TGTGCCAGCAGCCCCGGGACTAGCGGTCCCCGCAATGAGCAGTTCTTC. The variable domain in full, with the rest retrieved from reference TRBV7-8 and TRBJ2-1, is GAGVSQSPRYKVAKRGQDVALRCDPISGHVSLFWYQQALGQGPEFLTYFQNEAQLDKSGLPSDRFFAERPEGSVSTLKIQRTQQEDSAVYLCASSPGTSGPRNEQFFGPGTRLTVL.

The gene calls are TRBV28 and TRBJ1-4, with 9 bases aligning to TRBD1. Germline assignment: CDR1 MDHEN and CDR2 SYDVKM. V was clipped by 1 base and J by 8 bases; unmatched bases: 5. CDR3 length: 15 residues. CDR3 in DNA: TGTGCCAGCAGTTTATATAGGACAGGGGAAGAAAAACTGTTTTTT. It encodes CASSLYRTGEEKLFF.

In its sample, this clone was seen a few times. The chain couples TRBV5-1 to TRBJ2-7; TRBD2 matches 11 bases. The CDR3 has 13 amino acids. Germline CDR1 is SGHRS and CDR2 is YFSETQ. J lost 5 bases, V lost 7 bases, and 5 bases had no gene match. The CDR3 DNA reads TGCGCCAGCGTAGCGGGAGGGAGGAACGAGCAGTACTTC. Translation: CASVAGGRNEQYF.

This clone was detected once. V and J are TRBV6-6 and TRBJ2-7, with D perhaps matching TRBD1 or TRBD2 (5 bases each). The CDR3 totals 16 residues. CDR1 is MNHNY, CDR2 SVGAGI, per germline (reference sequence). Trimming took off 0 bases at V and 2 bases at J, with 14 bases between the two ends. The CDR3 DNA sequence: TGTGCCAGCAGTTACTCCCTAAGGGGAGACCCCTACGAGCAGTACTTC. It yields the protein CASSYSLRGDPYEQYF.

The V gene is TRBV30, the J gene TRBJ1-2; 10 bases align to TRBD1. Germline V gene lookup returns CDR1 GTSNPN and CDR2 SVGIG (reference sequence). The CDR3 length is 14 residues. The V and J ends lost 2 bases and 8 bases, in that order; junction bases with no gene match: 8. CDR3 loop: CAWSRRQGAEGYTF. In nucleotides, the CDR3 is TGTGCCTGGAGTCGAAGACAGGGGGCCGAGGGCTACACCTTC.

CDR3 in DNA: TGTGCCAGCACCCTCCTCAGGGACAATGAGCAGTTCTTC. It codes for CASTLLRDNEQFF. The rearrangement uses TRBV28 and TRBJ2-1; TRBD1 might be the D (5 bases). The CDR3 loop spans 13 amino acids. Trimming took off 7 bases at V and 5 bases at J, with 12 bases between the two ends. CDR1 is MDHEN, CDR2 SYDVKM, per germline.

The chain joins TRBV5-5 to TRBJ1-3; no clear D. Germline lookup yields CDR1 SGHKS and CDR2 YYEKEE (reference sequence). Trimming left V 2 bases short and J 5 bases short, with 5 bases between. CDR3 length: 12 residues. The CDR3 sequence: CASSFPRNTIYF. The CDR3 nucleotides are TGTGCCAGCAGCTTCCCGAGAAACACCATATATTTT.

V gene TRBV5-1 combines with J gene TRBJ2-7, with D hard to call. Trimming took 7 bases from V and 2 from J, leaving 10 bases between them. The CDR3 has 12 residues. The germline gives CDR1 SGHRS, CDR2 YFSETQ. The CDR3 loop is CASGLGTYEQYF. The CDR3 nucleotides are TGCGCCAGCGGATTGGGGACCTACGAGCAGTACTTC.

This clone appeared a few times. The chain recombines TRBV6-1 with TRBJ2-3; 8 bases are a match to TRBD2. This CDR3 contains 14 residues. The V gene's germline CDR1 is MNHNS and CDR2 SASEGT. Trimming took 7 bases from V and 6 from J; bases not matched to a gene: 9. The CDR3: CASTWTSRKDTQYF. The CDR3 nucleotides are TGTGCCAGCACCTGGACTAGCAGAAAGGATACGCAGTATTTT.

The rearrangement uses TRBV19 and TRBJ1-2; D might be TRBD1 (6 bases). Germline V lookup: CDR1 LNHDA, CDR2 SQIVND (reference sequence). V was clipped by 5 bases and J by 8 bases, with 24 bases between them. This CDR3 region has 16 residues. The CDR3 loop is CASSSHRDGLRRGYTF. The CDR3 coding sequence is TGTGCCAGTAGTTCTCACAGGGACGGCCTAAGGAGAGGCTACACCTTC.

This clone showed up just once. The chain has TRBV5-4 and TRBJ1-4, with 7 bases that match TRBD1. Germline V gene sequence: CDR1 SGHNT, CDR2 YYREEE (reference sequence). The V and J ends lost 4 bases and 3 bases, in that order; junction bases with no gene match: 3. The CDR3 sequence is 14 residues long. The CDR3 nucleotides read TGTGCCAGCAGCGTTGGACAGGCTAATGAAAAACTGTTTTTT. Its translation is CASSVGQANEKLFF.

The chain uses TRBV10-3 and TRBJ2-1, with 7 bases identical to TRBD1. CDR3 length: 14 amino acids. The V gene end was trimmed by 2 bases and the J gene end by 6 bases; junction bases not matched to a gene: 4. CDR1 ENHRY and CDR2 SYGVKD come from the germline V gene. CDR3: CAISERGLSNEQFF. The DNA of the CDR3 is TGTGCCATCAGTGAGAGGGGGCTGAGCAATGAGCAGTTCTTC.

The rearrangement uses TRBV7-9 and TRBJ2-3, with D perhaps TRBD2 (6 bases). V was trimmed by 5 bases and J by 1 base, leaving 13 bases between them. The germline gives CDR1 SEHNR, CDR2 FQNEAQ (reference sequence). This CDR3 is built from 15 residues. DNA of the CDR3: TGTGCCAGCAGCACCGCGGGACTCCGCACAGATACGCAGTATTTT. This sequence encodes CASSTAGLRTDTQYF.